These 30 T cell receptor beta chains originate from one sample sequenced in a study of blood T cell repertoires in COVID-19. Here immunoSEQ multiplex PCR was the method, and the copy in TCRdb shows in-frame clones only, minus some. The sample carries 75,000 to 100,000 clones, more than 80% recorded once. The specimen sequenced was peripheral blood. Every receptor here comes from a woman of 80 years or more with acute or convalescent COVID-19.

This clone was seen a few times. The chain combines TRBV5-1 with TRBJ1-4; no firm D call. Germline V gene data show CDR1 as SGHRS and CDR2 as YFSETQ. The CDR3 sequence is 13 residues long. V shed 3 bases and J shed 7 bases, with 10 bases lying between them. CDR3 protein: CASSSDGSEKLFF. The CDR3 DNA is TGCGCCAGCAGCTCCGACGGGAGTGAAAAACTGTTTTTT.

This clone has only a few counts. CDR3 in DNA: TGTGCCAGCAGCTCGACACAGGCCGGCGAAGCTTTCTTT. Encoded protein: CASSSTQAGEAFF. The chain links TRBV7-3 to TRBJ1-1; tentatively, D is TRBD1 (5 bases). Trimming left V 4 bases short and J 8 bases short, with 14 bases between. Germline values: CDR1 SGHTA, CDR2 FQGTGA. The CDR3 totals 13 residues.

V gene TRBV3-1 (or the pseudogene TRBV3-2) combines with J gene TRBJ2-2, with TRBD2 identical over 12 bases. From germline, CDR1 is LGHDT and CDR2 YNNKEL (reference sequence). V lost 2 bases to trimming and J lost 4 bases; unmatched junction nucleotides: 2. This CDR3 is 16 amino acids long. DNA of the CDR3: TGTGCCAGCAGCCAACCGGGACTAGCGGGCACCGGGGAGCTGTTTTTT. Encoded protein: CASSQPGLAGTGELFF.

V usage is TRBV9 and J usage is TRBJ2-5, with 11 nucleotides matching TRBD2. Per the germline V gene, CDR1 is SGDLS and CDR2 is YYNGEE. The CDR3 covers 15 residues. V dropped 4 bases and J dropped 3; count of bases not matched to a gene: 5. CDR3 in DNA: TGTGCCAGCAGCCCCCATAGCGGGAGGGAAGAGACCCAGTACTTC. Translated, it gives CASSPHSGREETQYF. Complete variable domain (other parts from reference TRBV9 and TRBJ2-5): DSGVTQTPKHLITATGQRVTLRCSPRSGDLSVYWYQQSLDQGLQFLIQYYNGEERAKGNILERFSAQQFPDLHSELNLSSLELGDSALYFCASSPHSGREETQYFGPGTRLLVL.

The chain joins TRBV19 to TRBJ2-7, with a weak D call TRBD2 (5 bases). The CDR3 runs 16 residues. CDR1 is LNHDA, CDR2 SQIVND, per germline (reference sequence). The V and J ends lost 4 bases and 1 base respectively, with 17 bases between them. CDR3 sequence: CASSSNPRGTSYEQYF. The CDR3 coding sequence is TGTGCCAGTAGTAGCAACCCACGGGGTACATCCTACGAGCAGTACTTC.

V gene TRBV12-3 or TRBV12-4 combines with J gene TRBJ2-7; a weak D match, TRBD1 (5 bases). V was cut by 9 bases and J by 2 bases, with 14 bases left in between. The CDR3 runs 13 residues. The DNA of the CDR3 is TGTGCCAGTTCGCAGGGTATGACCTACGAGCAGTACTTC. It translates to CASSQGMTYEQYF.

For the CDR3, the DNA is TGTGCCAGCAGCTTAATGGACGCGGGCTCCTACGAGCAGTACTTC. Residues: CASSLMDAGSYEQYF. The V and J genes are TRBV11-3 and TRBJ2-7; D is perhaps TRBD2 (5 bases). The germline gives CDR1 SGHNT, CDR2 YENEEA. The CDR3 runs to 15 residues. Trimming stripped 2 bases from V and 0 bases from J, with 11 bases between.

The V and J genes are TRBV6-6 and TRBJ2-3, with 10 positions matching TRBD2. V lost 2 bases and J lost 4; bases outside the gene matches: 6. There are 16 residues in the CDR3. Germline CDR1 and CDR2: MNHNY and SVGAGI (reference sequence). The CDR3 here is CASSYGSSGRADTQYF. CDR3 nucleotide sequence: TGTGCCAGCAGTTACGGGTCTAGCGGGAGAGCAGATACGCAGTATTTT.

The CDR3 DNA is TGTGCCAGCAGTGAGTCCCGCCCTAATGAAAAACTGTTTTTT. As protein: CASSESRPNEKLFF. The rearrangement joins TRBV7-2 to TRBJ1-4; D remains ambiguous. The V end was cut by 6 bases, the J end by 3 bases, with 11 bases between. The length of the CDR3 is 14 residues. The germline gives CDR1 SGHTA, CDR2 FQGNSA.

The rearrangement joins TRBV9 to TRBJ2-6; D is possibly TRBD2 (5 bases). Trimming stripped 4 bases from V and 0 bases from J, with 14 bases between. The germline V gene has CDR1 SGDLS and CDR2 YYNGEE. The CDR3 has 17 residues. Written as DNA, the CDR3 is TGTGCCAGCAGCCCCCAGGATCGGGGCTCTGGGGCCAACGTCCTGACTTTC. Translated: CASSPQDRGSGANVLTF.

This clone was recorded only once. The chain's CDR3 is CATRQTGRTDTQYF. In DNA form, the CDR3 reads TGTGCCACCCGGCAGACAGGAAGAACAGATACGCAGTATTTT. The rearrangement joins TRBV27 to TRBJ2-3; D possibly corresponds to TRBD1 (6 bases). The CDR3 sequence is 14 residues long. Trimming removed 10 bases from V and 3 bases from J, with 17 bases in between. Germline loops: CDR1 MNHEY, CDR2 SMNVEV (reference sequence).

This chain connects TRBV7-8 to TRBJ1-2; D is undetermined. CDR1 is SGHVS, CDR2 FQNEAQ, per germline. Trimming stripped 5 bases from V and 3 bases from J, with 16 bases between. The CDR3 is 15 amino acids. The CDR3 sequence is CASSQELQSDYGYTF. The DNA of the CDR3 is TGTGCCAGCAGCCAAGAACTGCAATCGGACTATGGCTACACCTTC.

This clone has more than one count but fewer than ten. The V gene is TRBV5-1, the J gene TRBJ2-2; TRBD2 matches at 10 bases. The CDR3 has 15 amino acids. Trimming at V came to 7 bases and at J to 3 bases, leaving 6 bases not matched to a gene. CDR1 and CDR2 from the germline V gene are SGHRS and YFSETQ. The CDR3 loop is CASGPGLAYTGELFF. CDR3 nucleotide sequence: TGCGCCAGCGGACCGGGACTAGCGTACACCGGGGAGCTGTTTTTT.

The chain carries TRBV5-1 and TRBJ2-6; possibly TRBD1 for D (5 bases). This CDR3 comprises 17 residues. The V gene lost 1 base and the J gene lost 2 bases, with 13 bases spanning the gap. CDR1 and CDR2 from the germline V gene are SGHRS and YFSETQ. CDR3 nucleotide sequence: TGCGCCAGCAGCTTGTTTTCAGGGCTGCCTGGGGCCAACGTCCTGACTTTC. The encoded protein is CASSLFSGLPGANVLTF.

The genes are TRBV6-1 and TRBJ1-5; TRBD1 is a possible D gene (6 bases). The CDR3 length is 18 residues. Looked up from germline, CDR1 is MNHNS and CDR2 is SASEGT. The V gene lost 4 bases and the J gene lost 0 bases, with 19 bases spanning the gap. This CDR3 reads CASSADPDRKFSNQPQHF. In DNA form, the CDR3 reads TGTGCCAGCAGTGCCGACCCGGACAGAAAATTTAGCAATCAGCCCCAGCATTTT.

V is TRBV19 and J is TRBJ1-5; TRBD1 agrees at 9 bases. Trimming took 5 bases from V and 2 from J; bases not matched to a gene: 7. The germline gives CDR1 LNHDA, CDR2 SQIVND (reference sequence). CDR3 length equals 16 residues. Here the CDR3 DNA reads TGTGCCAGTAGTTCTACAGGGGGCGCCGGCAATCAGCCCCAGCATTTT. It codes for CASSSTGGAGNQPQHF.

The V and J genes are TRBV19 and TRBJ1-3; D might be TRBD1 (6 bases). Germline V gene sequence: CDR1 LNHDA, CDR2 SQIVND (reference sequence). The CDR3 has 16 amino acids. Trimming pared 5 bases from V and 0 bases from J, leaving 14 bases between. The CDR3 DNA sequence: TGTGCCAGTAGTCCCCAGGGGTTACACTCTGGAAACACCATATATTTT. It yields the protein CASSPQGLHSGNTIYF.

V and J are TRBV4-1 and TRBJ2-2; the match to TRBD2 covers 9 bases. V trimming: 3 bases; J trimming: 7 bases; junction bases outside the gene matches: 6. The CDR3 has 15 residues. Germline CDR1 MGHRA, CDR2 YSYEKL. The DNA of the CDR3 is TGCGCCAGCAGCCACCGGACTAGCGAGAGCGGGGAGCTGTTTTTT. This sequence encodes CASSHRTSESGELFF.

The chain joins TRBV1 to TRBJ2-5; TRBD2 reflects the table's D call only, with no check against the DNA. TRBV1 is labeled a pseudogene. The CDR3 spans 14 residues. The CDR3 region has the DNA TGCACCAGCAGCCAAGAGTCTAGACCAGAGACCCAGTACTTC. This encodes CTSSQESRPETQYF.

V is TRBV5-1 and J is TRBJ2-1; 7 nucleotides line up with TRBD2. V lost 4 bases, J lost 4 bases, and 2 bases stayed unmatched. The V gene's germline CDR1 is SGHRS and CDR2 YFSETQ. CDR3 length: 13 residues. In DNA form, the CDR3 reads TGCGCCAGCAGCACCGGGGGGTACAATGAGCAGTTCTTC. This gives the protein CASSTGGYNEQFF. Supplemented by reference TRBV5-1 and TRBJ2-1, the full variable domain reads KAGVTQTPRYLIKTRGQQVTLSCSPISGHRSVSWYQQTPGQGLQFLFEYFSETQRNKGNFPGRFSGRQFSNSRSEMNVSTLELGDSALYLCASSTGGYNEQFFGPGTRLTVL.

The chain links TRBV7-6 to TRBJ2-3; no definite D call. Germline V gene lookup returns CDR1 SGHVS and CDR2 FNYEAQ. The CDR3 consists of 12 residues. Trimming shortened V by 2 bases and J by 4 bases, and 4 bases separated the two germline ends. CDR3 sequence reads: CASSLTADTQYF. In nucleotides, the CDR3 is TGTGCCAGCAGCTTAACGGCAGATACGCAGTATTTT.

V is TRBV12-5 and J is TRBJ1-5, with D possibly TRBD1 on 5 matching bases. CDR3 length equals 15 residues. Germline V gene data show CDR1 as LGHNT and CDR2 as FRNRAP. The V end was cut by 0 bases, the J end by 10 bases, with 16 bases between. CDR3 in DNA: TGTGCTAGTGGTTTGGTGACGGTGTTGGGGGGTCCCCAGCATTTT. Protein sequence: CASGLVTVLGGPQHF.

This CDR3 reads CASSPFSTDTQYF. CDR3 in DNA: TGTGCCAGCAGCCCATTCAGTACAGATACGCAGTATTTT. The chain links TRBV11-3 to TRBJ2-3; no definite D call. Germline loops: CDR1 SGHNT, CDR2 YENEEA. Trimming took 5 bases from V and 3 from J, leaving 9 bases between them. This CDR3 contains 13 residues.

This chain links TRBV11-2 with TRBJ1-1; possibly TRBD1 for D (6 bases). V was cut by 5 bases and J by 3 bases, with 13 bases left in between. The CDR3 extends over 14 amino acids. Per germline, CDR1 SGHAT and CDR2 FQNNGV. Here the CDR3 reads CASSGRRGDTEAFF. The CDR3 bases are TGTGCCAGCAGCGGCCGCAGGGGTGACACTGAAGCTTTCTTT.

This chain joins TRBV11-3 and TRBJ2-3; the D gene is possibly TRBD2 (6 bases). The germline CDR1 and CDR2 sequences are SGHNT and YENEEA. CDR3 length: 17 amino acids. V shed 5 bases and J shed 2 bases, with 20 bases lying between them. The CDR3 here is CASSPSRGTVNTDTQYF. CDR3 in DNA: TGTGCCAGCAGCCCGAGCCGGGGGACGGTAAACACAGATACGCAGTATTTT.

The chain links TRBV7-2 to TRBJ1-1; 7 nucleotides line up with TRBD1. Germline loops: CDR1 SGHTA, CDR2 FQGNSA. With V trimmed by 1 base and J by 11 bases, 4 bases remained unmatched. This CDR3 contains 12 residues. CDR3 nucleotides: TGTGCCAGCAGCTTAGGACAGGGTGAGGCTTTCTTT. Protein sequence: CASSLGQGEAFF.

The chain combines TRBV20-1 with TRBJ1-2; D is uncertain. The V gene's germline CDR1 is DFQATT and CDR2 SNEGSKA (reference sequence). The V end lost 3 bases, the J end lost 3 bases, and 8 bases lay between the germline ends. The CDR3 has 12 residues. This CDR3 reads CSASMRDYGYTF. CDR3 DNA sequence: TGCAGTGCTAGTATGAGGGACTATGGCTACACCTTC.

This clone was detected only once. The chain links TRBV24-1 to TRBJ2-5, with a weak D call TRBD1 (6 bases). The germline V gene encodes CDR1 KGHDR and CDR2 SFDVKD. V was clipped by 4 bases and J by 0 bases, with 11 bases between them. The CDR3 is made up of 15 amino acids. The CDR3 coding sequence is TGTGCCACCAGTGACCCGGACAGAGACCAAGAGACCCAGTACTTC. The encoded protein is CATSDPDRDQETQYF.

The V gene is TRBV11-2, the J gene TRBJ2-3; possible D gene TRBD1, 6 bases. Trimming removed 0 bases from V and 6 bases from J, with 10 bases in between. The CDR3 has 14 residues. Germline V gene lookup returns CDR1 SGHAT and CDR2 FQNNGV. The CDR3 DNA follows: TGTGCCAGCAGCTTAGATTTGGGGGCCGATACGCAGTATTTT. Translation: CASSLDLGADTQYF.

This rearrangement joins TRBV3-1 (or the pseudogene TRBV3-2) to TRBJ1-2; 8 positions agree with TRBD1. This CDR3 spans 15 amino acids. Trimming took 0 bases from V and 5 from J; bases not matched to a gene: 5. Germline CDR1 LGHDT, CDR2 YNNKEL (reference sequence). CDR3 DNA: TGTGCCAGCAGCCAAGAGGACAGGGCGAGGTATGGCTACACCTTC. The encoded protein is CASSQEDRARYGYTF.